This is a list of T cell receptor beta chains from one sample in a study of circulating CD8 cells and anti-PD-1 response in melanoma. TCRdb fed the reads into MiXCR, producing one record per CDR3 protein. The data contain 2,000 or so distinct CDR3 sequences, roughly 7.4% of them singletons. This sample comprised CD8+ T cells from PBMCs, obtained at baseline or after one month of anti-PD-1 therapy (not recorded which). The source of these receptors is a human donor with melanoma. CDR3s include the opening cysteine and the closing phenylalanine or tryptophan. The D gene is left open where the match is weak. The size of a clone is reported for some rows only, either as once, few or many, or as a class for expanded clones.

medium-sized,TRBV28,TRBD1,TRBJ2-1,TGTGCCAGCAGGATTCCGGGACAGGGCCGCTCCTACAATGAGCAGTTCTTC,CASRIPGQGRSYNEQFF
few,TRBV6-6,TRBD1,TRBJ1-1,TGTGCCAGCAGTTACACACCCGGACAGGGGAACACTGAAGCTTTCTTT,CASSYTPGQGNTEAFF
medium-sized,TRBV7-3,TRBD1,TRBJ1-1,TGTGCCTCCGGGACAGGGAACACTGAAGCTTTCTTT,CASGTGNTEAFF
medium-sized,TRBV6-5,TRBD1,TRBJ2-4,TGTGCCAGCAGCCCGGGACAGGGAATAAGCATTCAGTACTTC,CASSPGQGISIQYF
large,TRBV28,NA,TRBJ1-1,TGTGCCAGCAGTGGTGGGGGGTACACTGAAGCTTTCTTT,CASSGGGYTEAFF
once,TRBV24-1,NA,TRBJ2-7,TGTGCCACCAGGTCGCGGCAGGGCGAGGCCGGGGAGCAGTACTTC,CATRSRQGEAGEQYF
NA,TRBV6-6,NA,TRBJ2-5,TGTGCCAGCAGTTACTCGGTCGGGGCCCAGTACTTC,CASSYSVGAQYF
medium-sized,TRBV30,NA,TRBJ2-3,TGTGCCTCTGTAGACCATGGAGGGAACACAGATACGCAGTATTTT,CASVDHGGNTDTQYF
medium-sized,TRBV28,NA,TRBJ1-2,TGTGCCATCTTGAACAGGACTCCGGGCTATGGCTACACCTTC,CAILNRTPGYGYTF
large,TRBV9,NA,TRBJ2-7,TGTGCCAGCAGCCCAGGGACTCGGGACGAGCAGTACTTC,CASSPGTRDEQYF
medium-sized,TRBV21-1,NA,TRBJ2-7,TGTGCCGGGAGCCCTCGGGACTCCCGGGCCTACGAGCAGTACTTC,CAGSPRDSRAYEQYF
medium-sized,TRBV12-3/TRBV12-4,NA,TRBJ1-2,TGTGCCAGCAGTTCCCCGGGGATCTTC,CASSSPGIF
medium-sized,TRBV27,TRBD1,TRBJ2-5,TGTGCCAGCAGTTTATGGACAGGGAAAGGAGAGACCCAGTACTTC,CASSLWTGKGETQYF
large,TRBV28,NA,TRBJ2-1,TGTGCCAGCAGTTTCCGTCTCGACAATGAGCAGTTCTTC,CASSFRLDNEQFF
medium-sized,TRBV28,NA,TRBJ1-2,TGTGCCAGCAGACCCGGCCAGGGCTATGGCTACACCTTC,CASRPGQGYGYTF
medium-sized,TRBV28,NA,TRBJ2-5,TGTGCCAGCAGTTTTACGGGGCAAGAGACCCAGTACTTC,CASSFTGQETQYF